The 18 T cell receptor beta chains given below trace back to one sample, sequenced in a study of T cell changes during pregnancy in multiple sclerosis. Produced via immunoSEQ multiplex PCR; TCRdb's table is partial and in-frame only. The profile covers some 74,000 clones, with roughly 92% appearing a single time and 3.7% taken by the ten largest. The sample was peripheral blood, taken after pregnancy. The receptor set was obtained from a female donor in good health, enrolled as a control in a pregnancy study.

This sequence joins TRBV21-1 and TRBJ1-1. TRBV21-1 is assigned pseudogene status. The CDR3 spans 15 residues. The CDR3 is CASSKGGSMDTEAFF. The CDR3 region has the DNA TGTGCCAGCAGCAAAGGTGGGAGTATGGACACTGAAGCTTTCTTT.

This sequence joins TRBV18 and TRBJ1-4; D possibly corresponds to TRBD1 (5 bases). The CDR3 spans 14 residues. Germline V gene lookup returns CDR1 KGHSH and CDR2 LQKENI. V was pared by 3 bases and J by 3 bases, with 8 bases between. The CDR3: CASSPGGANEKLFF. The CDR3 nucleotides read TGTGCCAGCTCACCGGGAGGGGCTAATGAAAAACTGTTTTTT.

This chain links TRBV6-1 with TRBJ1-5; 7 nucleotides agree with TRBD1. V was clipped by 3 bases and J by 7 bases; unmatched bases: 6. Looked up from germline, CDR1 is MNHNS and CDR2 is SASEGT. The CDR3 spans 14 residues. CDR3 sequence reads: CASSDTGARQPQHF. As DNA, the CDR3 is TGTGCCAGCAGTGATACAGGGGCAAGACAGCCCCAGCATTTT.

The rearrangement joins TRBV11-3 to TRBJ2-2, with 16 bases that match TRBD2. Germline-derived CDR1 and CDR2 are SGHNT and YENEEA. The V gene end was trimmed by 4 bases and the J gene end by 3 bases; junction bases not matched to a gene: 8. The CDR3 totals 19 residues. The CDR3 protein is CASSSGTSGRVRDTGELFF. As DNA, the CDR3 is TGTGCCAGCAGCTCGGGGACTAGCGGGAGGGTTCGGGACACCGGGGAGCTGTTTTTT.

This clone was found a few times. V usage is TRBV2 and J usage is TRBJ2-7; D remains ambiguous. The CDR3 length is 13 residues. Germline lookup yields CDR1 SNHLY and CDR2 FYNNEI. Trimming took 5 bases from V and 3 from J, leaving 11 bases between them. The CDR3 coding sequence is TGTGCCAGCAGTCTAACAGCATACTACGAGCAGTACTTC. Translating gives CASSLTAYYEQYF.

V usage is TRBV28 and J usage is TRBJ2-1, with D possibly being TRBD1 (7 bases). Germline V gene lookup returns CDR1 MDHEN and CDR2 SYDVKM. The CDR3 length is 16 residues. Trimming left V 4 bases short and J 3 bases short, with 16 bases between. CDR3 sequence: CASSWTGGINYNEQFF. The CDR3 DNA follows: TGTGCCAGCAGTTGGACAGGAGGGATTAACTACAATGAGCAGTTCTTC.

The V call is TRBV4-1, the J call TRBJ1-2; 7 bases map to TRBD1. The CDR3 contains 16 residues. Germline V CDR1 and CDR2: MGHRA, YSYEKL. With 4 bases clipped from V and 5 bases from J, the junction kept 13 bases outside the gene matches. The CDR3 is CASSPAARQGWYGYTF. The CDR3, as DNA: TGCGCCAGCAGCCCTGCTGCGAGACAGGGATGGTATGGCTACACCTTC.

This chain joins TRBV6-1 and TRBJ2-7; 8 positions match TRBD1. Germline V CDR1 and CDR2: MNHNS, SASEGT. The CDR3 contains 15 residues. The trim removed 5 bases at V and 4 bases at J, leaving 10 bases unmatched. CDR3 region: CASSLRTGSGYEQYF. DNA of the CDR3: TGTGCCAGCAGTCTTCGGACAGGGAGCGGGTACGAGCAGTACTTC.

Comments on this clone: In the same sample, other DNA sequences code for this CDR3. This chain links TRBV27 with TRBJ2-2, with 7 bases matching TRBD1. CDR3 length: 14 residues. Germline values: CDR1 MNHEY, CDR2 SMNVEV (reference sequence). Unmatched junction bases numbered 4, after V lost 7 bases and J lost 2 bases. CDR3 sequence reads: CASNRGRNTGELFF. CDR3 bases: TGTGCCAGCAACAGGGGCCGAAACACCGGGGAGCTGTTTTTT.

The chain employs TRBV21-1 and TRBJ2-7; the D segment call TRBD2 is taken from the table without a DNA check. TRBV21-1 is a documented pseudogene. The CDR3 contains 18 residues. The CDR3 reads CASSKLFHGGNITYEQYF. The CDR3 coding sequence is TGTGCCAGCAGCAAATTGTTCCATGGCGGGAATATAACCTACGAGCAGTACTTC.

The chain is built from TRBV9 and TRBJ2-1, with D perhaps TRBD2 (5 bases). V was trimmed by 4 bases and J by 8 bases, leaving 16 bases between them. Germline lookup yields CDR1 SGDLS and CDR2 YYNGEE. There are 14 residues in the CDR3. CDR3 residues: CASSPHRAEDEQFF. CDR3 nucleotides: TGTGCCAGCAGCCCTCATCGGGCGGAGGATGAGCAGTTCTTC.

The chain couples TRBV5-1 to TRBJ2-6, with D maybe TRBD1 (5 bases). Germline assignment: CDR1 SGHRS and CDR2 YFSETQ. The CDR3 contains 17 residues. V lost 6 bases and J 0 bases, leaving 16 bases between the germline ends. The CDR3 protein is CASTETATNSGANVLTF. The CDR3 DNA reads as TGCGCCAGCACCGAGACAGCCACGAACTCTGGGGCCAACGTCCTGACTTTC.

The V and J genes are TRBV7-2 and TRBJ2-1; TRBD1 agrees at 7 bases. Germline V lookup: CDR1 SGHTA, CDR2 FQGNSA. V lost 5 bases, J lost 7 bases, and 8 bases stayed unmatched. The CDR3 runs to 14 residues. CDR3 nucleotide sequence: TGTGCCAGCAGCGCCGACAGGGAATCAAATGAGCAGTTCTTC. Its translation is CASSADRESNEQFF.

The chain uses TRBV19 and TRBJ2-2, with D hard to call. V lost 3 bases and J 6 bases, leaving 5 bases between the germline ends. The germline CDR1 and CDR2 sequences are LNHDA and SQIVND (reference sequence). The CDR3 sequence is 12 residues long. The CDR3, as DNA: TGTGCCAGTAGTATCCAGGCCGGGGAGCTGTTTTTT. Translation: CASSIQAGELFF.

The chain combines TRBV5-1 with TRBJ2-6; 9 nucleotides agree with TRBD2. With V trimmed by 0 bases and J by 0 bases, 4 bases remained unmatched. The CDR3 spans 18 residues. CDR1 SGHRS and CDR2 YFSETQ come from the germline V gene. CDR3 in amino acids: CASSLDGTSSSGANVLTF. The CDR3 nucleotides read TGCGCCAGCAGCTTGGACGGGACTAGCAGCTCTGGGGCCAACGTCCTGACTTTC. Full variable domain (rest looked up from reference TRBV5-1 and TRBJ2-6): KAGVTQTPRYLIKTRGQQVTLSCSPISGHRSVSWYQQTPGQGLQFLFEYFSETQRNKGNFPGRFSGRQFSNSRSEMNVSTLELGDSALYLCASSLDGTSSSGANVLTFGAGSRLTVL.

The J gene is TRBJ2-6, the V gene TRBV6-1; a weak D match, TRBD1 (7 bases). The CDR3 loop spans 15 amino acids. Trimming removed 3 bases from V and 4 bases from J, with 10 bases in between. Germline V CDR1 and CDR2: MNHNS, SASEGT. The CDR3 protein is CASSEEGAGANVLTF. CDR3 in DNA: TGTGCCAGCAGTGAGGAGGGGGCAGGGGCCAACGTCCTGACTTTC.

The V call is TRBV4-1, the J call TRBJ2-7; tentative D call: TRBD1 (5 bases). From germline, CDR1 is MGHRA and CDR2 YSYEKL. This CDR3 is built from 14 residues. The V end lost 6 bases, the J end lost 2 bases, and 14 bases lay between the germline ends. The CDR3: CASRRTDSTYEQYF. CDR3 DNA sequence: TGCGCCAGCAGGAGAACAGACAGCACCTACGAGCAGTACTTC.

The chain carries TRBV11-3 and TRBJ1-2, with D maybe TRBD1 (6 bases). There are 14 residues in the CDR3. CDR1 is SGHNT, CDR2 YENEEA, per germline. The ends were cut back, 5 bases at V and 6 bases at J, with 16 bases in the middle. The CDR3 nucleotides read TGTGCCAGCAGCCTAACCGGTGGGGGCGATGGCTACACCTTC. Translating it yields CASSLTGGGDGYTF. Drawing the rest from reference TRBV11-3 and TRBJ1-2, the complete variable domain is EAGVVQSPRYKIIEKKQPVAFWCNPISGHNTLYWYLQNLGQGPELLIRYENEEAVDDSQLPKDRFSAERLKGVDSTLKIQPAELGDSAVYLCASSLTGGGDGYTFGSGTRLTVV.